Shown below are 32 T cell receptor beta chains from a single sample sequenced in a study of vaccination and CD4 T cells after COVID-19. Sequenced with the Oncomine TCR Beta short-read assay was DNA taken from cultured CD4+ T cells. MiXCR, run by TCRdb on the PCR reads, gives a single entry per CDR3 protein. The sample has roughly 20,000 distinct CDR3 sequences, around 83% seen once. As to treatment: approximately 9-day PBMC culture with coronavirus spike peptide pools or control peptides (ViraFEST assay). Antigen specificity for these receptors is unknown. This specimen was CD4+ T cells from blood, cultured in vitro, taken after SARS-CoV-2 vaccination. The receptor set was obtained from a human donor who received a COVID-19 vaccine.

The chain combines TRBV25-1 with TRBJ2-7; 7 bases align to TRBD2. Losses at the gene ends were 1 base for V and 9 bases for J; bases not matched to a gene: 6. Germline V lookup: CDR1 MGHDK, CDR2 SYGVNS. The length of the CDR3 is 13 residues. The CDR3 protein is CASSEWEGRGQYF. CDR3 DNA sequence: TGTGCCAGCAGTGAATGGGAGGGTCGGGGGCAGTACTTC.

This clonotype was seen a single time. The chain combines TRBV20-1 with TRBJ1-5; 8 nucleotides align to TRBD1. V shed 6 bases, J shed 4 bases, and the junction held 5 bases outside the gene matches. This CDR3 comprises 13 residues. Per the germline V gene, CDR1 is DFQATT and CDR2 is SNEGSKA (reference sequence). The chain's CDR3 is CSARTGTNQPQHF. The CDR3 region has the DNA TGCAGTGCAAGGACAGGGACGAATCAGCCCCAGCATTTT.

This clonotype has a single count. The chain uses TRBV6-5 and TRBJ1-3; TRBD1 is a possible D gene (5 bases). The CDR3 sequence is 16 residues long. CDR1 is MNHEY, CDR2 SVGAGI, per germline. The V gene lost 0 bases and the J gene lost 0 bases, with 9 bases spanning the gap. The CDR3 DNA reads TGTGCCAGCAGTTACTCTGACAGTCCCTCTGGAAACACCATATATTTT. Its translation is CASSYSDSPSGNTIYF.

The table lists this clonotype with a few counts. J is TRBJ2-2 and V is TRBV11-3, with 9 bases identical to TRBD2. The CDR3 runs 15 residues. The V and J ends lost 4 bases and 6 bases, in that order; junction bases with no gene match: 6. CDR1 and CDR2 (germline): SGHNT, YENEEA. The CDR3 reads CASSWAGGQSGELFF. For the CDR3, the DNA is TGTGCCAGCAGCTGGGCGGGGGGGCAATCCGGGGAGCTGTTTTTT. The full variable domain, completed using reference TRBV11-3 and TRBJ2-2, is EAGVVQSPRYKIIEKKQPVAFWCNPISGHNTLYWYLQNLGQGPELLIRYENEEAVDDSQLPKDRFSAERLKGVDSTLKIQPAELGDSAVYLCASSWAGGQSGELFFGEGSRLTVL.

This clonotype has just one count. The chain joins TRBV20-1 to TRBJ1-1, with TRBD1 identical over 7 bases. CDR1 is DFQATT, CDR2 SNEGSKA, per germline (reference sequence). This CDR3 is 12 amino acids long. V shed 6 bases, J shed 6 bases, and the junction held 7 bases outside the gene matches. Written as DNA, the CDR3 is TGCAGTGCCTATAACAGGGGCCCTGAAGCTTTCTTT. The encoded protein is CSAYNRGPEAFF.

The CDR3 nucleotides read TGTGCCAGCAGCTTGGCCGCGGTGAGCAGCACAGATACGCAGTATTTT. Encoded protein: CASSLAAVSSTDTQYF. This chain joins TRBV5-4 and TRBJ2-3; D gene unclear. This CDR3 has 16 residues. V was clipped by 0 bases and J by 0 bases, with 11 bases between them. The germline V gene encodes CDR1 SGHNT and CDR2 YYREEE (reference sequence).

The DNA for the CDR3 is TGTGCCAGCAGTTTAAGGGCAGGGTGGAATAATGAAGCTTTCTTT. Translated, it gives CASSLRAGWNNEAFF. The V and J genes are TRBV27 and TRBJ1-1; tentatively, D is TRBD1 (5 bases). V lost 2 bases, J lost 7 bases, and 17 bases lay in between. The germline V gene encodes CDR1 MNHEY and CDR2 SMNVEV (reference sequence). CDR3 length equals 15 residues.

Here the CDR3 reads CSARVAQGRADTQYF. The CDR3 nucleotides are TGCAGTGCTAGAGTAGCGCAGGGGAGGGCAGATACGCAGTATTTT. The chain carries TRBV20-1 and TRBJ2-3, with D tentatively TRBD2 (7 bases). This CDR3 contains 15 residues. V was clipped by 1 base and J by 4 bases, with 15 bases between them. Germline CDR1 DFQATT, CDR2 SNEGSKA (reference sequence).

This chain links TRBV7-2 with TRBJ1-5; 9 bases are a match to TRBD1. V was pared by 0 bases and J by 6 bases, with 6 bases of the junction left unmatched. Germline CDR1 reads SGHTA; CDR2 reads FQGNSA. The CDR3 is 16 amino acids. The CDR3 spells CASSLAPGTGSQPQHF. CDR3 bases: TGTGCCAGCAGCTTAGCCCCCGGGACAGGGAGTCAGCCCCAGCATTTT. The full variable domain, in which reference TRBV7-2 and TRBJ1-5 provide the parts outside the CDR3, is GAGVSQSPSNKVTEKGKDVELRCDPISGHTALYWYRQSLGQGLEFLIYFQGNSAPDKSGLPSDRFSAERTGGSVSTLTIQRTQQEDSAVYLCASSLAPGTGSQPQHFGDGTRLSIL.

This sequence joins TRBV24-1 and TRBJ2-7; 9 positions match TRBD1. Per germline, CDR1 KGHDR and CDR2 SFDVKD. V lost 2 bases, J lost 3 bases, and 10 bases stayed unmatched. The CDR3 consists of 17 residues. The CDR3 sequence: CATSDSDGQGKVYEQYF. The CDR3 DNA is TGTGCCACCAGTGATTCCGACGGACAGGGGAAAGTCTACGAGCAGTACTTC.

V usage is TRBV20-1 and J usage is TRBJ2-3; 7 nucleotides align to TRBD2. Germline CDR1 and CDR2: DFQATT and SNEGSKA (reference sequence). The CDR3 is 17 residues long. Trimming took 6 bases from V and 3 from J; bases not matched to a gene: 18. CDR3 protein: CSAEGLVSLTLTDTQYF. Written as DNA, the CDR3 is TGCAGTGCCGAAGGACTAGTCAGTCTCACACTGACAGATACGCAGTATTTT.

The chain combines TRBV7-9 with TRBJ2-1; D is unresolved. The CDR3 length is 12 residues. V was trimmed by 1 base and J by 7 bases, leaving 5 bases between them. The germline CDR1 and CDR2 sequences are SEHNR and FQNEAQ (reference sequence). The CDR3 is CASSLGVNEQFF. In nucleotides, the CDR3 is TGTGCCAGCAGCTTAGGGGTAAATGAGCAGTTCTTC. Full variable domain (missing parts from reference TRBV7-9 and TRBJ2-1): DTGVSQNPRHKITKRGQNVTFRCDPISEHNRLYWYRQTLGQGPEFLTYFQNEAQLEKSRLLSDRFSAERPKGSFSTLEIQRTEQGDSAMYLCASSLGVNEQFFGPGTRLTVL.

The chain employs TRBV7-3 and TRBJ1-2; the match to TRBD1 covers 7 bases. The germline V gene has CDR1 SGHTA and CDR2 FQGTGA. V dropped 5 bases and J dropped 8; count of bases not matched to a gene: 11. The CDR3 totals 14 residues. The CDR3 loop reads CASSRTGQLGGYTF. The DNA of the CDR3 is TGTGCCAGCAGCCGGACAGGCCAACTTGGGGGCTACACCTTC.

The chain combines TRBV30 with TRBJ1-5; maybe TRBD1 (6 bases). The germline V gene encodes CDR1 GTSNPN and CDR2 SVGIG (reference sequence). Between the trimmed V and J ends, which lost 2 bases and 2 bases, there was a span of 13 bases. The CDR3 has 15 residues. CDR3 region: CAWSPGQYGNQPQHF. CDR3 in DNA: TGTGCCTGGAGTCCAGGACAGTATGGCAATCAGCCCCAGCATTTT.

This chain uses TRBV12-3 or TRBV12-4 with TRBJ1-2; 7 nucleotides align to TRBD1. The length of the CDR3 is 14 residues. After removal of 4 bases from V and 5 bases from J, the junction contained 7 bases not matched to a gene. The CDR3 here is CASSWDSIQYGYTF. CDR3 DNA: TGTGCCAGCAGTTGGGACAGTATACAGTATGGCTACACCTTC.

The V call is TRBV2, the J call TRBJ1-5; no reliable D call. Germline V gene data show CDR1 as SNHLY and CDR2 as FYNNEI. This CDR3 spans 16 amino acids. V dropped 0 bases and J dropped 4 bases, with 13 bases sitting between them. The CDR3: CASSEARLAGNQPQHF. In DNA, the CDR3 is TGTGCCAGCAGTGAAGCCCGTCTAGCGGGAAATCAGCCCCAGCATTTT.

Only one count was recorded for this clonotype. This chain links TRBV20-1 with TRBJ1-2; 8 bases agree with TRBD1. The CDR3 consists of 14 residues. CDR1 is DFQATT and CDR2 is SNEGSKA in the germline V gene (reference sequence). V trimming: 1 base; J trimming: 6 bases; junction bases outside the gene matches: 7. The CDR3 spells CSARGTGYDDGYTF. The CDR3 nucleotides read TGCAGTGCTAGAGGGACAGGGTACGATGATGGCTACACCTTC.

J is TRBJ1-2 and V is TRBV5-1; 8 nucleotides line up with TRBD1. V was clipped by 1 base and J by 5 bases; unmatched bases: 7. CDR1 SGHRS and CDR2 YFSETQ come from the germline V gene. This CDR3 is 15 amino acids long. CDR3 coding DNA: TGCGCCAGCAGCTTGTCAGGGGGCCCGGAGTATGGCTACACCTTC. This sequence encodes CASSLSGGPEYGYTF.

DNA of the CDR3: TGTGCCAGCAGATATCTAACTAGCGGCAGCACAGATACGCAGTATTTT. Protein sequence: CASRYLTSGSTDTQYF. The rearrangement uses TRBV7-8 and TRBJ2-3; TRBD2 aligns across 8 bases. V lost 6 bases and J lost 0; bases outside the gene matches: 8. CDR1 SGHVS and CDR2 FQNEAQ come from the germline V gene. The CDR3 is 16 amino acids.

Here the CDR3 DNA reads TGTGCCAGCAGACTTGGGCCCAACCCCGGAAACACCATATATTTT. Amino acid sequence: CASRLGPNPGNTIYF. The J gene is TRBJ1-3, the V gene TRBV6-1; no definite D call. CDR1 MNHNS and CDR2 SASEGT come from the germline V gene. The V and J ends lost 6 bases and 4 bases respectively, with 16 bases between them. This CDR3 spans 15 amino acids.

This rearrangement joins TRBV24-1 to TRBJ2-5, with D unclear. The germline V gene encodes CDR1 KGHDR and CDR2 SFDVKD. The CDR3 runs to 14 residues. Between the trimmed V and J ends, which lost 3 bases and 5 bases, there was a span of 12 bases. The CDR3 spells CATSDSPSWETQYF. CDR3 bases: TGTGCCACCAGTGATAGCCCCTCGTGGGAGACCCAGTACTTC.

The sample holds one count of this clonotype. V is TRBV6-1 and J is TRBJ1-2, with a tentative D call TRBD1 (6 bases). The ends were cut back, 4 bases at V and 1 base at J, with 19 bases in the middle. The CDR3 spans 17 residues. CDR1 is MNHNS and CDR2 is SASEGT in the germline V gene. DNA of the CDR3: TGTGCCAGCAGTGCTCCTCGACAGGCCCCCTTTAACTATGGCTACACCTTC. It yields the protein CASSAPRQAPFNYGYTF.

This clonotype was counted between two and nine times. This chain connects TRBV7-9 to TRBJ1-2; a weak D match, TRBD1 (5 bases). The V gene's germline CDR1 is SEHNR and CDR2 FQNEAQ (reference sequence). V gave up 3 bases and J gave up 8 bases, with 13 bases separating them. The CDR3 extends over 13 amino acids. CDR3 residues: CASSFRGEGGYTF. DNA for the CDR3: TGTGCCAGCAGCTTTAGGGGAGAGGGAGGCTACACCTTC.

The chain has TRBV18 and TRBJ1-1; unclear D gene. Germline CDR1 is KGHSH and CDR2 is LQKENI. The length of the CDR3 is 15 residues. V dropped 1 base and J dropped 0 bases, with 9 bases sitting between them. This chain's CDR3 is CASSPLLQLNTEAFF. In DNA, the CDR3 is TGTGCCAGCTCACCACTGTTACAGTTGAACACTGAAGCTTTCTTT.

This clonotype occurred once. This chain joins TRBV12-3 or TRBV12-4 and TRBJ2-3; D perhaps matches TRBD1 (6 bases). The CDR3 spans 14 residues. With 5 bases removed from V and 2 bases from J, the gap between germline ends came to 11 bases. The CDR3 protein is CASSRDKTTDTQYF. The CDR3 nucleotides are TGTGCCAGCAGTAGGGACAAAACCACAGATACGCAGTATTTT.

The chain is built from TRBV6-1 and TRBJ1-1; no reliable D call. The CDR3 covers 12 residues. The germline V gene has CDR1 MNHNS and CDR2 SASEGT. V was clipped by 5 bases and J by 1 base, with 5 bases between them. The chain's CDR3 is CASSRGNTEAFF. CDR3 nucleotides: TGTGCCAGCAGTCGGGGGAACACTGAAGCTTTCTTT.

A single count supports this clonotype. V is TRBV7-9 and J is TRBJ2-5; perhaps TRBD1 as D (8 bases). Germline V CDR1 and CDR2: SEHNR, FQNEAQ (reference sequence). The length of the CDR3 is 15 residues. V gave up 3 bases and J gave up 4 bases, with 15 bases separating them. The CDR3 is CASSFGSGTGETQYF. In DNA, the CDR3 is TGTGCCAGCAGCTTTGGCAGCGGGACAGGAGAGACCCAGTACTTC.

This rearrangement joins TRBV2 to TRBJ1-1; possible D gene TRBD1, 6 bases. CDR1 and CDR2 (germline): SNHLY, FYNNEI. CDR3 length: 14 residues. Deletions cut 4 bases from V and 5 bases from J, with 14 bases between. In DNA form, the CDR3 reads TGTGCCAGCAGTGCACAGGGAATGGGGACTGAAGCTTTCTTT. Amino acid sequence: CASSAQGMGTEAFF.

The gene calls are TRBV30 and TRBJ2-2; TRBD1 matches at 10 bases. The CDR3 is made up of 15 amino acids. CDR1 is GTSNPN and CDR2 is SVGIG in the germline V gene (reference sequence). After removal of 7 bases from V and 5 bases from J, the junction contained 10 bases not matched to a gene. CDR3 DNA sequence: TGTGCCTTAATGTTCCGGGACAGGGGTACCGGGGAGCTGTTTTTT. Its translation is CALMFRDRGTGELFF.

The CDR3 sequence is CASSLAPGTAYGYTF. The CDR3 nucleotides are TGTGCCAGCAGCTTAGCCCCCGGGACAGCTTATGGCTACACCTTC. The gene calls are TRBV7-2 and TRBJ1-2; 7 bases fit TRBD1. The CDR3 covers 15 residues. Germline V gene sequence: CDR1 SGHTA, CDR2 FQGNSA. The V gene end was trimmed by 0 bases and the J gene end by 5 bases; junction bases not matched to a gene: 6.

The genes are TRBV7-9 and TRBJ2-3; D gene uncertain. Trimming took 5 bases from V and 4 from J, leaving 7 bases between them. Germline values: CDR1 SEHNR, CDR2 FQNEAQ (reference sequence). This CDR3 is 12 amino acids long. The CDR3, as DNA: TGTGCCAGCAGCCTCAGCTCAGATACGCAGTATTTT. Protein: CASSLSSDTQYF.

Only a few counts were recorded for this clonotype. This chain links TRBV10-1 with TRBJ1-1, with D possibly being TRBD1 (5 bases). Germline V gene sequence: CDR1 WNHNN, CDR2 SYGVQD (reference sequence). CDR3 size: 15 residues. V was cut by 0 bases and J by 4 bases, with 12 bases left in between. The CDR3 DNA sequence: TGCGCCAGCAGTGAGTCCGGGGGGGTCAGCACTGAAGCTTTCTTT. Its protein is CASSESGGVSTEAFF.